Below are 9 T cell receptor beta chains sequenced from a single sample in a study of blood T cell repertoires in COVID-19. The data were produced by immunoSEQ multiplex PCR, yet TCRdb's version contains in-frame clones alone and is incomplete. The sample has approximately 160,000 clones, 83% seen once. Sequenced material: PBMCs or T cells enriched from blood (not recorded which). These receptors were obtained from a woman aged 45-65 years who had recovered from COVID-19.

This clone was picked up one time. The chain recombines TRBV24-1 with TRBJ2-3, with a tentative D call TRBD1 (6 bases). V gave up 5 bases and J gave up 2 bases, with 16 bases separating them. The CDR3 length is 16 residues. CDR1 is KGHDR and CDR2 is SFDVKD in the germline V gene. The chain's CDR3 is CATSAPDRRATDTQYF. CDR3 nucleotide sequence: TGTGCCACCAGTGCCCCAGACAGGCGAGCCACAGATACGCAGTATTTT.

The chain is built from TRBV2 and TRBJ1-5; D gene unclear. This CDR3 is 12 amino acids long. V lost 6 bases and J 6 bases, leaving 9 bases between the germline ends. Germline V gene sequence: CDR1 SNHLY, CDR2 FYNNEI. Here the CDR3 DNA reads TGTGCCAGCAGCGGGAATAGTCAGCCCCAGCATTTT. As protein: CASSGNSQPQHF.

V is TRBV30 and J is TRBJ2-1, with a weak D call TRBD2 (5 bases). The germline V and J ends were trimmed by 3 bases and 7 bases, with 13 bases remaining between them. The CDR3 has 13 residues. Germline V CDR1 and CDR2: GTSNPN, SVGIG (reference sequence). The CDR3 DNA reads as TGTGCCTGGAGCTTCGACACGGGAAATGAGCAGTTCTTC. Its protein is CAWSFDTGNEQFF.

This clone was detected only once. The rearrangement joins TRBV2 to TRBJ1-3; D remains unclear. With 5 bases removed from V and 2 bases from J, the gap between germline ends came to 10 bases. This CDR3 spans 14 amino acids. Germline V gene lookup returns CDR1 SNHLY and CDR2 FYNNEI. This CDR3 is CASSLLFPGNTIYF. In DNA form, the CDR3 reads TGTGCCAGCAGTCTGTTATTTCCTGGAAACACCATATATTTT.

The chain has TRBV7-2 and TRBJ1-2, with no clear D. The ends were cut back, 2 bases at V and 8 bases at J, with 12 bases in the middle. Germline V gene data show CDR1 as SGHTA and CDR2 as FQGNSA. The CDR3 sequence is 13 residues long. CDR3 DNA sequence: TGTGCCAGCAGCTTAACTGACTTTAGAGGCTACACCTTC. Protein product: CASSLTDFRGYTF.

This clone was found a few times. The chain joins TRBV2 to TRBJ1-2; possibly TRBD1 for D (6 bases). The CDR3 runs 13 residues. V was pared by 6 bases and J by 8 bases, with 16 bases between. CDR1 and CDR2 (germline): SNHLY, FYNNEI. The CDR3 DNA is TGTGCCAGCAGGGAGACCACAGGGCTGGGCTACACCTTC. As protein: CASRETTGLGYTF.

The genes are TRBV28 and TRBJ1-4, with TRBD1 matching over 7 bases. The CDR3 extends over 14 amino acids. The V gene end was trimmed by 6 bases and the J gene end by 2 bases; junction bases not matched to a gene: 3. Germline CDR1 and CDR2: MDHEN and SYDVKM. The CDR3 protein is CASSWDSTNEKLFF. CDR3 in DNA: TGTGCCAGCAGCTGGGACAGCACTAATGAAAAACTGTTTTTT.

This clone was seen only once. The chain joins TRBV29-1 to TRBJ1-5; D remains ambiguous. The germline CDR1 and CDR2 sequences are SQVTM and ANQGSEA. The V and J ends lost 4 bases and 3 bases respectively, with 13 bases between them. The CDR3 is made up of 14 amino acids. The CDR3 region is CSVVLGATNQPQHF. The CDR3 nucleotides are TGCAGCGTTGTGCTGGGCGCTACCAATCAGCCCCAGCATTTT.

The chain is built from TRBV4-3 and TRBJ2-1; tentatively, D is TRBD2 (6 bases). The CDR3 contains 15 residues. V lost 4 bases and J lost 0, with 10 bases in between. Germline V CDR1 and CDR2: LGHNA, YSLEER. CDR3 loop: CASSRTSLSYNEQFF. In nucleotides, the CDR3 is TGCGCCAGCAGCCGCACTAGCCTCTCCTACAATGAGCAGTTCTTC.